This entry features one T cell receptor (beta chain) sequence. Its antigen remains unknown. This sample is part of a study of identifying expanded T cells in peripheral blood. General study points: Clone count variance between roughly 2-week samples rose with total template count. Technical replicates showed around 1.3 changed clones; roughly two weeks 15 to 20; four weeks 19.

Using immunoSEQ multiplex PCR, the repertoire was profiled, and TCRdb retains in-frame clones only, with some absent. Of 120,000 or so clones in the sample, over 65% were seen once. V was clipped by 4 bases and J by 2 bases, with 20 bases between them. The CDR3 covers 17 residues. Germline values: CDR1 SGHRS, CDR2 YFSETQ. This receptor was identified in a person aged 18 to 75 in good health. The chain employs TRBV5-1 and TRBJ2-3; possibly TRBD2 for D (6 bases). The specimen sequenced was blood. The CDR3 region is CASSRLQQRAPTDTQYF. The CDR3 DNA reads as TGCGCCAGCAGCCGCCTCCAACAGCGGGCACCCACAGATACGCAGTATTTT. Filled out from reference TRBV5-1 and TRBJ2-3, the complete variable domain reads KAGVTQTPRYLIKTRGQQVTLSCSPISGHRSVSWYQQTPGQGLQFLFEYFSETQRNKGNFPGRFSGRQFSNSRSEMNVSTLELGDSALYLCASSRLQQRAPTDTQYFGPGTRLTVL.